This T cell receptor beta chain comes out of a study of T cells in Graves' hyperthyroidism and ophthalmopathy (dated by TCRdb to the late 2010s). Describing the broader study: Peripheral blood was collected at initial diagnosis, before any treatment. To identify distinguishing TCR V-J signatures, a discovery cohort of 100 or so patients was used, comprising 43 with Graves' ophthalmopathy and under 60 with stable Graves' hyperthyroidism. An independent validation cohort of fewer than 20 hyperthyroidism patients and about 16 patients who later progressed to ophthalmopathy tested prospective prediction of ophthalmopathy. The 95 to 100 discovery patients were randomly divided into training and test sets at a 7:3 ratio. Thyroid tissue and blood T-cell repertoires from more than 5 Graves' hyperthyroidism patients were also compared in the study. After sampling, hyperthyroidism patients received methimazole starting at 30 mg daily, and ophthalmopathy patients received high-dose intravenous methylprednisolone. TCR Vbeta CDR3 sequencing of 140 or so peripheral blood samples (roughly 41 ophthalmopathy, 70 to 85 hyperthyroidism and about 17 progressor patients) is reported in the paper. General findings and caveats noted by the study authors: Most expanded thyroid clonotypes (frequency above 0.001) were also found in blood, which suggests that blood repertoires may mirror thyroid immune responses. No statistical method was used to fix the sample size in advance, and group allocation was not hidden from the investigators. Ophthalmopathy was separated from stable hyperthyroidism by a 13 V-J signature model, with 85% to 90% sensitivity and around 81% specificity obtained in cross-validation and 80%/75% obtained in testing. In validation, progression to ophthalmopathy was predicted by the model with 55% to 71% sensitivity and 72% to 85% specificity, a median of approximately 7.1 months before onset.

Amplification of TCR beta CDR3 regions was carried out from RNA transcripts. The first round of RT-PCR for the TCR CDR3 was performed with the HTBI primer set and the Qiagen OneStep RT-PCR kit. Libraries were constructed in a second round of multiplex PCR, after which size selection and purification were carried out. Sequencing of the libraries was done on an Illumina HiSeq2000 using paired-end 100 bp reads. Per the source publication's procedure: Raw data were processed with SOAPnuke, discarding reads with adapters, uncalled bases, mean Phred below 15, or no exact constant-primer or identifier match. High-quality paired reads were merged using COPE v1.2.5, and each unique nucleotide sequence was defined as a clonotype. Clonotypes were aligned to IMGT TRBV, TRBD and TRBJ reference segments using MiTCR v1.1. The analysis was restricted to V-J combinations with a frequency above 0.0001, which together covered 99% to 99.2% of the repertoires. A TCS score was defined as the ratio between F50 (clonal expansion) and ExV (chaos), using BLOSUM62-based TCRdist between CDR3 peptides within each V-J. Welch's t-statistics and random forest reduced just over 500 V-J features to 10 to 15, which were used in a naive Bayes classifier (R e1071). In-frame beta chains were kept once TCRdb had trimmed the public reads at Q25 with fastp and called clones with MiXCR. When rows share a CDR3 protein, they turn into one entry using the most common DNA and genes. What appears here as the V and J calls and clone size reflects TCRdb's work, not the paper's. The sample records roughly 180,000 distinct CDR3 sequences, about a tenth of which are singletons. The biggest ten clones account for roughly a fifth of the sample.

Hyperthyroidism patients were newly diagnosed, had a disease duration of under 2 months, and were aged 18 to 65 years. Patients with uncontrolled infections, other autoimmune diseases, pregnancy or lactation were excluded. Clinical symptoms, serum thyroxine and TRAb, thyroid ultrasound, and orbital computed tomography formed the basis for the diagnoses. Blood from progressor patients was drawn when they were first diagnosed with hyperthyroidism, before any ophthalmopathy symptoms appeared. PBMCs were separated from 7.5 to 10 ml of fresh peripheral blood using Ficoll-Paque density gradient centrifugation. Patients classed as progressors first received a Graves' hyperthyroidism diagnosis and then went on to develop ophthalmopathy during follow-up. Total RNA was extracted with Trizol reagent, and quality was checked on an Agilent 2100 Bioanalyzer. For this clonotype: What this receptor recognizes is not known. Base qualities are missing; no much larger clone stands one base away.

The receptor comes from a woman between 18 and 30 years old with Graves' hyperthyroidism that later progressed to Graves' ophthalmopathy. Sequenced input: blood.

For the CDR3, the sequence is CASSYGAEQFF. The sequenced DNA: TGTGCCAGCAGTTATGGTGCTGAGCAGTTCTTC. The chain joins TRBV27 to TRBJ2-1; no D gene can be assigned with confidence. Taken from cysteine to phenylalanine, the CDR3 has 11 residues. The DNA shown is the 33-base CDR3, in frame from base 1. The germline V gene encodes CDR1 MNHEY and CDR2 SMNVEV (reference sequence). V is pared back by 4 bases and J by 9 bases, with 7 bases lying between the germline termini.